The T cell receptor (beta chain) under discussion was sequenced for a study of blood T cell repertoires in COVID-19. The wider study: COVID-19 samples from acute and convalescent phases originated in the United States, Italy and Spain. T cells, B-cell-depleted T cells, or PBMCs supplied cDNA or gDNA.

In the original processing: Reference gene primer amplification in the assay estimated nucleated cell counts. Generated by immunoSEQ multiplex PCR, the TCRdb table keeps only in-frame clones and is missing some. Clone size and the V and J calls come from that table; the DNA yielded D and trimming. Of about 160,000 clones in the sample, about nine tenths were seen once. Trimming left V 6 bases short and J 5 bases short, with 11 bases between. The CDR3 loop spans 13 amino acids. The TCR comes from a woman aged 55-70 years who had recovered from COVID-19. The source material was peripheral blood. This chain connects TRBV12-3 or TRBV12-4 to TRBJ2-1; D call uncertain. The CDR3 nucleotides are TGTGCCAGCAGCTTCGTCGTTGACAATGAGCAGTTCTTC. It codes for CASSFVVDNEQFF.